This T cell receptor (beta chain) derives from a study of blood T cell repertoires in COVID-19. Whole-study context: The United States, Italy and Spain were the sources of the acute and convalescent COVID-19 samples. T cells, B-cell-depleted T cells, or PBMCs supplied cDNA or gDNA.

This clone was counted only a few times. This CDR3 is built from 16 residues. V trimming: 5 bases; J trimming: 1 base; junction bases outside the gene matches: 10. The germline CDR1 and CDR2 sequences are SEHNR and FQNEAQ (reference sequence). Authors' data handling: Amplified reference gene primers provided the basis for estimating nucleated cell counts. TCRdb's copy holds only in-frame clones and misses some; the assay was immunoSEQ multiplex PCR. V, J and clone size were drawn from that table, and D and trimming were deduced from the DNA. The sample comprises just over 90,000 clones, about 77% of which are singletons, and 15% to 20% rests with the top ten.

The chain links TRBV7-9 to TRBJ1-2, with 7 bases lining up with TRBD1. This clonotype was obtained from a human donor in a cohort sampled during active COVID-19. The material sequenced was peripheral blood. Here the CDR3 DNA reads TGTGCCAGCAGCATCGACTCGGGACAGATTAACTATGGCTACACCTTC. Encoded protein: CASSIDSGQINYGYTF.